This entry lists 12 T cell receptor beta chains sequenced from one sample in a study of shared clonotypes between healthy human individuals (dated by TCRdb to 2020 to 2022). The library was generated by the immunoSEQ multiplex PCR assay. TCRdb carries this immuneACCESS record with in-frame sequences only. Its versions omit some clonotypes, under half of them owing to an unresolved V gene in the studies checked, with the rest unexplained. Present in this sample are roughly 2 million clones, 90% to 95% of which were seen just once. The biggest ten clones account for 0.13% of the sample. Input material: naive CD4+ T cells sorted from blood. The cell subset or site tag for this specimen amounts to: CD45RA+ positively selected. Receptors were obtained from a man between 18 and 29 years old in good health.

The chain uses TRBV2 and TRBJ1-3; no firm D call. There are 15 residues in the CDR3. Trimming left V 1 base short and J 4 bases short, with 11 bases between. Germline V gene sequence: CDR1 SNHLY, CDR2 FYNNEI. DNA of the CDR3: TGTGCCAGCAGTGAAGAAAGTTTCGACGGAAACACCATATATTTT. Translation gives CASSEESFDGNTIYF.

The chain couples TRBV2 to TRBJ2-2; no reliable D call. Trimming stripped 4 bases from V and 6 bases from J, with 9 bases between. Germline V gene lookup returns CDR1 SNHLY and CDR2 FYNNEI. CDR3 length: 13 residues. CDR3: CASSVYGAGELFF. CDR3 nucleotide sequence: TGTGCCAGCAGTGTTTACGGAGCCGGGGAGCTGTTTTTT.

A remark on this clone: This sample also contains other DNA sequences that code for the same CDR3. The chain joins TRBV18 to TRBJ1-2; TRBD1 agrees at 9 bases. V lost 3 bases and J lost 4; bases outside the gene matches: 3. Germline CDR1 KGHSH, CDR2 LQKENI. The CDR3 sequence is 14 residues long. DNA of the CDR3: TGTGCCAGCTCACCGGACAGGGGTGGCTATGGCTACACCTTC. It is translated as CASSPDRGGYGYTF.

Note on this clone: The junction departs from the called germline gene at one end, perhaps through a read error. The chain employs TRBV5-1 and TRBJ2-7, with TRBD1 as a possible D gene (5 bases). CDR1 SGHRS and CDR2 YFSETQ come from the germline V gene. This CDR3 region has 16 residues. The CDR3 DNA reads TGCGCCAGCAGCCCGGAGCCCCAGACAGTCGTCTACGCGCAGTACTTC. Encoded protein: CASSPEPQTVVYAQYF.

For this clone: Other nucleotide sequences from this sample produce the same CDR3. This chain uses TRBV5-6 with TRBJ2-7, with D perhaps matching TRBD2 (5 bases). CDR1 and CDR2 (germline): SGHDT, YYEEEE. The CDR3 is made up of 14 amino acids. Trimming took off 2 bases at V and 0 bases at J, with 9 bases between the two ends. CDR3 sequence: CASSLGRASYEQYF. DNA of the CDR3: TGTGCCAGCAGCTTAGGGCGGGCCTCCTACGAGCAGTACTTC.

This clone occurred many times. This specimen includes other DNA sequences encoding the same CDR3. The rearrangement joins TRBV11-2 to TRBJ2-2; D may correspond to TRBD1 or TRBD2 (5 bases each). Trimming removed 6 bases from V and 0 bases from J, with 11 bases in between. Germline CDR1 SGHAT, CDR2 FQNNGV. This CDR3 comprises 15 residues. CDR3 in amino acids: CASSPGTANTGELFF. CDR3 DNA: TGTGCCAGCAGTCCCGGGACGGCGAACACCGGGGAGCTGTTTTTT.

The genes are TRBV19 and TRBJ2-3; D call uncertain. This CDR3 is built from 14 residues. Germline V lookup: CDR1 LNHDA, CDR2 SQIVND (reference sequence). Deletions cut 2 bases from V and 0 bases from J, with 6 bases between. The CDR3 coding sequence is TGTGCCAGTAGTATAATGGCAAGCACAGATACGCAGTATTTT. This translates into CASSIMASTDTQYF.

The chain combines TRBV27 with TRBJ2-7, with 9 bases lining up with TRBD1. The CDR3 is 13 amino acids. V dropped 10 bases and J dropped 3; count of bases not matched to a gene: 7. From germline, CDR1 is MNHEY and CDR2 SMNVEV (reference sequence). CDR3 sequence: CATGDRENYEQYF. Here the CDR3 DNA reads TGTGCCACCGGGGACAGGGAGAACTACGAGCAGTACTTC.

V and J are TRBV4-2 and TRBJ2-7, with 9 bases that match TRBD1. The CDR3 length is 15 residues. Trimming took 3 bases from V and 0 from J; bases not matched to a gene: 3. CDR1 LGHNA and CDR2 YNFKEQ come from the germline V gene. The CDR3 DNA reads TGTGCCAGCAGCCAGTTGGGACAGGGCTCCTACGAGCAGTACTTC. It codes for CASSQLGQGSYEQYF.

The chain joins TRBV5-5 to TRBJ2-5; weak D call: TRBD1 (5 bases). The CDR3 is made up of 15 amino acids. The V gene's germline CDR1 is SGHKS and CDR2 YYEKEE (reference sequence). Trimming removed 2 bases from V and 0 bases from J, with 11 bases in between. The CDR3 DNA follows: TGTGCCAGCAGCTTCGTGACAGTATACCAAGAGACCCAGTACTTC. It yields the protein CASSFVTVYQETQYF.

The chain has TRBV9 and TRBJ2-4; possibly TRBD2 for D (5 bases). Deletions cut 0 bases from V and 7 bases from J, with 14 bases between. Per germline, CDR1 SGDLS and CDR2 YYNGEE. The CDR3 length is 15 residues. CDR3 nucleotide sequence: TGTGCCAGCAGCGTAGGGGCTGGACTTAGTAACATTCAGTACTTC. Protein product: CASSVGAGLSNIQYF.

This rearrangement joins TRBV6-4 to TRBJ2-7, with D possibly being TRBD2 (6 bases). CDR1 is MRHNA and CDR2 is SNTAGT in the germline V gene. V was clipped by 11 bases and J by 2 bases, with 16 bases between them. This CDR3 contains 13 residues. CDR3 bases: TGTGCCGGACGAGCGGGTCCGCCCTACGAGCAGTACTTC. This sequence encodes CAGRAGPPYEQYF.